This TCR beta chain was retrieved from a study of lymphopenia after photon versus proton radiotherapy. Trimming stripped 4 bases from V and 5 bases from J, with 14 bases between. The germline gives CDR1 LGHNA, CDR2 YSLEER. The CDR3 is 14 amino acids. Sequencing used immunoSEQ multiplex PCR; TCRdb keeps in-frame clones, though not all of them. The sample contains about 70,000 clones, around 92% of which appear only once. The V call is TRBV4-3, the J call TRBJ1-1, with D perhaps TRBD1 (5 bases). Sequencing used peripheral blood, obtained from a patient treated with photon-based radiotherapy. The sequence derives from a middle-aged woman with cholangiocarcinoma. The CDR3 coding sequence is TGCGCCAGCAGCCCACGCAACGGGGGAACTGAAGCTTTCTTT. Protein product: CASSPRNGGTEAFF.